This is a list of T cell receptor beta chains from one sample in a study of CD8 T cells in ankylosing spondylitis. Via MiXCR, TCRdb re-called the 5' RACE reads, giving one row per CDR3 protein. The sample records roughly 450,000 distinct CDR3 sequences, 25% to 30% being singletons. The material sequenced was blood, either unsorted or a sorted T cell fraction (not recorded which). These receptors originate from a male donor with ankylosing spondylitis. The CDR3 runs from the conserved cysteine through the conserved F or W. D genes are given only for firm matches. Some rows have no size entry. The others give once, few or many, or a class for an expanded clone.

TRBJ2-1 | many | TRBV12-3/TRBV12-4 | - | CASSSLGSSYNEQFF | TGTGCCAGCAGTTCGCTGGGGAGCTCCTACAATGAGCAGTTCTTC
TRBJ2-3 | few | TRBV7-2 | - | CASSLNRVGATDTQYF | TGTGCCAGCAGCTTAAACCGTGTGGGGGCCACAGATACGCAGTATTTT
TRBJ2-1 | - | TRBV18 | - | CASSPPSRDEQFF | TGTGCCAGCTCACCTCCTTCCAGGGATGAGCAGTTCTTC
TRBJ2-4 | - | TRBV7-8 | - | CASSSSMDGIQYF | TGTGCCAGCAGCTCGAGTATGGATGGCATTCAGTACTTC
TRBJ1-1 | - | TRBV20-1 | - | CSAQDLPMNTEAFF | TGCAGTGCTCAAGACCTACCTATGAACACTGAAGCTTTCTTT
TRBJ1-5 | few | TRBV7-9 | - | CASSWQGDSNQPQHF | TGTGCCAGCAGCTGGCAGGGAGATAGCAATCAGCCCCAGCATTTT
TRBJ1-2 | few | TRBV5-1 | - | CASSLLQGTNYGYTF | TGCGCCAGCAGCTTGCTGCAGGGAACTAACTATGGCTACACCTTC
TRBJ2-3 | - | TRBV20-1 | TRBD2 | CSANTGSGRADTQYF | TGCAGTGCTAACACGGGTAGCGGGAGGGCTGATACGCAGTATTTT
TRBJ1-2 | few | TRBV20-1 | TRBD1 | CSARDPYQGAWGYTF | TGCAGTGCTAGAGATCCCTATCAGGGGGCTTGGGGCTACACCTTC
TRBJ1-1 | - | TRBV20-1 | TRBD1 | CSARGGQGGNTEAFF | TGCAGTGCTAGAGGGGGGCAGGGGGGGAACACTGAAGCTTTCTTT
TRBJ1-4 | few | TRBV27 | - | CASSLRLRRGEKLFF | TGTGCCAGCAGTTTAAGGCTGCGGAGAGGGGAAAAACTGTTTTTT
TRBJ2-5 | few | TRBV27 | - | CASSLFRDRQETQYF | TGTGCCAGCAGTTTATTTAGGGATAGGCAAGAGACCCAGTACTTC
TRBJ2-3 | - | TRBV5-1 | - | CASSPGAVADTQYF | TGCGCCAGCAGTCCAGGGGCAGTGGCAGATACGCAGTATTTT
TRBJ2-6 | few | TRBV5-1 | TRBD1 | CASSQRGPGANVLTF | TGCGCCAGCAGCCAGAGGGGGCCTGGGGCCAACGTCCTGACTTTC
TRBJ2-1 | few | TRBV6-1 | TRBD1 | CASKRPGQGYNEQFF | TGTGCCAGCAAACGACCGGGACAGGGCTACAATGAGCAGTTCTTC
TRBJ2-3 | - | TRBV3-1 | - | CASSYRKRGDTQYF | TGTGCCAGCAGCTATAGGAAGCGCGGAGATACGCAGTATTTT
TRBJ1-5 | - | TRBV3-1 | TRBD1 | CASSDSDRASQPQHF | TGTGCCAGCAGCGATTCGGACAGGGCTTCTCAGCCCCAGCATTTT
TRBJ1-5 | few | TRBV27 | - | CASSIQDNQPQHF | TGTGCCAGCAGTATACAGGACAATCAGCCCCAGCATTTT
TRBJ2-3 | few | TRBV3-1 | TRBD2 | CASSQVGRLAGTDTQYF | TGTGCCAGCAGCCAAGTGGGGAGACTAGCGGGCACAGATACGCAGTATTTT
TRBJ1-5 | few | TRBV6-1 | TRBD1 | CASRRQGVGQPQHF | TGTGCCAGCAGACGACAGGGGGTAGGGCAGCCCCAGCATTTT
TRBJ2-1 | few | TRBV20-1 | - | CSASSQLLSYNEQFF | TGCAGTGCCAGCTCACAGTTACTATCCTACAATGAGCAGTTCTTC
TRBJ1-5 | - | TRBV24-1 | - | CATSDGRGPQHF | TGTGCCACCAGTGATGGGAGAGGGCCCCAGCATTTT
TRBJ2-2 | few | TRBV12-3/TRBV12-4 | TRBD2 | CASSPAGRGTGELFF | TGTGCCAGCAGCCCAGCGGGAAGGGGCACCGGGGAGCTGTTTTTT
TRBJ1-6 | - | TRBV10-3 | - | CAISESTRDSPLHF | TGTGCCATCAGTGAGTCGACTCGGGATTCACCCCTCCACTTT
TRBJ1-2 | few | TRBV19 | - | CASSKRQRGSGYGYTF | TGTGCCAGTAGTAAAAGGCAACGGGGCAGCGGCTATGGCTACACCTTC
TRBJ2-3 | many | TRBV5-1 | - | CASSLGFGTDTQYF | TGCGCCAGCAGCTTGGGGTTCGGCACAGATACGCAGTATTTT
TRBJ2-5 | few | TRBV3-1 | - | CASRKKETQYF | TGTGCCAGCAGGAAAAAAGAGACCCAGTACTTC
TRBJ2-2 | - | TRBV20-1 | - | CSARNGPGELFF | TGCAGTGCTAGAAACGGGCCCGGGGAGCTGTTTTTT
TRBJ2-4 | few | TRBV9 | - | CASSGGLAKNIQYF | TGTGCCAGCAGCGGCGGACTAGCCAAAAACATTCAGTACTTC
TRBJ2-7 | few | TRBV15 | - | CATSRPGAGSYEQYF | TGTGCCACCAGCAGGCCGGGGGCAGGGTCCTACGAGCAGTACTTC
TRBJ2-7 | - | TRBV7-9 | TRBD2 | CASSTRTSVSYEQYF | TGTGCCAGCAGTACCCGGACTAGCGTCTCCTACGAGCAGTACTTC
TRBJ1-3 | - | TRBV29-1 | - | CTIQTAVGNTIYF | TGCACCATTCAGACAGCCGTTGGAAACACCATATATTTT
TRBJ2-5 | few | TRBV20-1 | - | CSARDSRGGSQETQYF | TGCAGTGCTAGAGACTCCCGCGGCGGCAGCCAAGAGACCCAGTACTTC
TRBJ2-1 | - | TRBV12-3/TRBV12-4 | TRBD2 | CASSFLTSGLGSYNEQFF | TGTGCCAGCAGTTTTTTGACTAGCGGGCTGGGGTCCTACAATGAGCAGTTCTTC
TRBJ2-2 | few | TRBV6-5 | - | CASSYSRTGAKAGELFF | TGTGCCAGCAGTTACTCGAGAACGGGGGCTAAGGCCGGGGAGCTGTTTTTT
TRBJ1-1 | few | TRBV2 | TRBD1 | CASRQRTGVGVEAFF | TGTGCCAGCAGGCAACGGACAGGGGTTGGGGTTGAAGCTTTCTTT
TRBJ2-3 | - | TRBV7-2 | - | CASRDWGKDTQYF | TGTGCCAGCAGAGACTGGGGGAAAGATACGCAGTATTTT
TRBJ1-6 | - | TRBV4-1 | - | CASSQPPRAANSPLHF | TGCGCCAGCAGCCAACCCCCTCGGGCGGCAAATTCACCCCTCCACTTT
TRBJ2-1 | few | TRBV3-1 | TRBD1 | CASSQTGGPYNEQFF | TGTGCCAGCAGCCAAACAGGGGGGCCCTACAATGAGCAGTTCTTC
TRBJ2-1 | - | TRBV7-2 | - | CASSLEIPRYNEQFF | TGTGCCAGCAGCTTAGAAATCCCGCGATACAATGAGCAGTTCTTC
TRBJ2-2 | - | TRBV7-7 | TRBD2 | CASSRLAGEGELFF | TGTGCCAGCAGCCGACTAGCGGGGGAGGGGGAGCTGTTTTTT
TRBJ2-7 | few | TRBV7-2 | - | CASSFTGEQYF | TGTGCCAGCAGCTTTACAGGAGAGCAGTACTTC
TRBJ1-3 | few | TRBV29-1 | TRBD1 | CSVETGEAGNTIYF | TGCAGCGTTGAAACAGGGGAAGCTGGAAACACCATATATTTT
TRBJ1-1 | few | TRBV7-8 | - | CASSPEPDMNTEAFF | TGTGCCAGCAGCCCTGAACCCGATATGAACACTGAAGCTTTCTTT
TRBJ2-7 | few | TRBV20-1 | TRBD2 | CSGSRTSDYEQYF | TGCAGTGGGTCTCGGACTAGCGACTACGAGCAGTACTTC
TRBJ2-6 | few | TRBV5-5 | - | CASSLVKGRSGANVLTF | TGTGCCAGCAGCTTGGTAAAGGGGCGCTCTGGGGCCAACGTCCTGACTTTC
TRBJ2-3 | - | TRBV6-1 | - | CASSAMAGTSTDTQYF | TGTGCCAGCAGTGCCATGGCAGGTACTAGCACAGATACGCAGTATTTT
TRBJ2-5 | few | TRBV11-2 | TRBD2 | CASSFLASGSETQYF | TGTGCCAGCAGCTTCTTGGCCAGCGGGAGTGAGACCCAGTACTTC
TRBJ2-5 | - | TRBV15 | - | CATSRDLGPQETQYF | TGTGCCACCAGCAGAGATCTGGGGCCTCAAGAGACCCAGTACTTC
TRBJ2-1 | - | TRBV5-4 | TRBD1 | CASSPGQGLGLEQFF | TGTGCCAGCAGCCCGGGACAGGGTTTAGGTTTAGAGCAGTTCTTC
TRBJ2-3 | - | TRBV20-1 | - | CSARGRGTDTQYF | TGCAGTGCTAGGGGCCGGGGCACAGATACGCAGTATTTT
TRBJ2-1 | many | TRBV11-2 | - | CASSSRTGGEQFF | TGTGCCAGCAGCTCGAGGACAGGAGGGGAGCAGTTCTTC